This is a list of T cell receptor beta chains from one sample in a study of beta chain features in type 1 diabetes. Method: immunoSEQ multiplex PCR; TCRdb's copy keeps in-frame clones and lacks some. Of about 260,000 clones in the sample, under 70% are singletons; the top ten hold 0.053%. The sequenced material came from naive CD4+ T cells from blood. Source of these receptors: a man aged 25-40 years in good health. Each CDR3 is given with its conserved first and last residue. The D gene is left open where the match is weak.

>TRBV30|TRBD1|TRBJ1-5
CAYTTGGYQPQHF
>TRBV5-1|NA|TRBJ2-5
CASRRDTTEETQYF
>TRBV30|NA|TRBJ2-7
CAWSVGGGSYEQYF
>TRBV29-1|NA|TRBJ2-5
CSVEPGAQETQYF
>TRBV10-3|NA|TRBJ2-7
CAISGAGNEQYF
>TRBV7-2|NA|TRBJ2-2
CASSPIVPGELFF
>TRBV7-2|NA|TRBJ2-7
CASSYIGTGDYEQYF
>TRBV6-5|NA|TRBJ2-7
CASSYRGSEQYF
>TRBV29-1|NA|TRBJ1-1
CSVHQLLNTEAFF
>TRBV21-1|NA|TRBJ2-5
CASSKSRKLAGRETQYF
>TRBV7-9|NA|TRBJ2-1
CAGSGTYNEQFF
>TRBV29-1|NA|TRBJ2-1
CSAQEGSSYNEQFF
>TRBV14|NA|TRBJ1-3
CASSHGGPIYF
>TRBV7-2|TRBD2|TRBJ2-1
CASSREAGDTYNEQFF
>TRBV27|NA|TRBJ1-5
CASSFAGGNQPQHF
>TRBV19|NA|TRBJ2-6
CASTRGGANVLTF
>TRBV10-3|TRBD1|TRBJ2-7
CAISAGTASYEQYF
>TRBV25-1|NA|TRBJ1-3
CASSEGQGFSGNTIYF
>TRBV9|TRBD2|TRBJ2-3
CASSVTSGTDTQYF
>TRBV29-1|TRBD1|TRBJ1-1
CSVAVSGTANTEAFF
>TRBV7-2|NA|TRBJ2-7
CASSSRDSSYEQYF
>TRBV30|TRBD1|TRBJ2-1
CALGQGPYNEQFF
>TRBV7-7|NA|TRBJ2-2
CASSRGQYTGELFF
>TRBV5-6|NA|TRBJ2-6
CASSLLGQGSSGANVLTF
>TRBV2|NA|TRBJ2-7
CASSDRQWNEQYF
>TRBV6-5|NA|TRBJ2-3
CASSNAGDTQYF
>TRBV29-1|TRBD1|TRBJ2-3
CSVAGQVPTDTQYF
>TRBV29-1|NA|TRBJ2-7
CSVYEGRTYEQYF
>TRBV30|NA|TRBJ2-6
CACGTGPGGANVLTF
>TRBV28|NA|TRBJ2-6
CASSFLPGSGANVLTF
>TRBV5-6|NA|TRBJ2-3
CASSLGPLRDTQYF
>TRBV30|NA|TRBJ1-5
CAWSVRGTAYSNQPQHF
>TRBV7-2|NA|TRBJ2-3
CASSPQGNLFTDTQYF
>TRBV7-9|NA|TRBJ2-7
CASSLAGGASYEQYF
>TRBV21-1|NA|TRBJ2-3
CASKRTAQYTQYF
>TRBV5-1|TRBD1|TRBJ2-1
CASSLPTGAAEQFF
>TRBV30|NA|TRBJ1-2
CAWSVRGRGDGYTF
>TRBV30|TRBD1|TRBJ1-1
CAWSRDRVGVKEAFF
>TRBV7-9|NA|TRBJ2-5
CASSFFQNQETQYF
>TRBV30|TRBD1|TRBJ1-1
CAWSLRRTGSAEAFF
>TRBV14|TRBD1|TRBJ2-3
CASARDRAADTQYF
>TRBV30|NA|TRBJ1-1
CAWSVSSQGNTEAFF
>TRBV19|NA|TRBJ2-5
CASRAASKETQYF
>TRBV29-1|NA|TRBJ2-2
CSVEGYPGTGELFF
>TRBV10-3|TRBD1|TRBJ2-5
CAYGEGARGTQYF
>TRBV29-1|NA|TRBJ2-4
CSVVKGFAKNIQYF
>TRBV7-2|NA|TRBJ2-7
CASSLGTYYEQYF